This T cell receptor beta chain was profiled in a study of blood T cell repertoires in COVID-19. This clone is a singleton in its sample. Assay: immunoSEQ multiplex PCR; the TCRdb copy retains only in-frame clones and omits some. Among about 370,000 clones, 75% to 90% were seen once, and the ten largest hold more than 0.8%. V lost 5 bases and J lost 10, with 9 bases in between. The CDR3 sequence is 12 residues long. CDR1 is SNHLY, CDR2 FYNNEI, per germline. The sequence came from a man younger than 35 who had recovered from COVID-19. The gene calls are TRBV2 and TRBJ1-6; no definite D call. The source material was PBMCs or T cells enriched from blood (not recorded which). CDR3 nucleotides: TGTGCCAGCAGTTTACTTCGATCACCCCTCCACTTT. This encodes CASSLLRSPLHF.